This entry lists 28 T cell receptor beta chains sequenced from one sample in a study of blood T cell repertoires in COVID-19. The protocol was immunoSEQ multiplex PCR, while the TCRdb copy is restricted to in-frame clones and leaves out a portion. Of approximately 260,000 clones listed, around nine tenths are singletons. Sequenced input: PBMCs or T cells enriched from blood (not recorded which). The source is a woman in her fifties or sixties who had recovered from COVID-19.

V gene TRBV18 combines with J gene TRBJ2-6; 12 bases are a match to TRBD1. J lost 5 bases, V lost 2 bases, and 10 bases had no gene match. Per germline, CDR1 KGHSH and CDR2 LQKENI. CDR3 length equals 19 residues. The CDR3 region has the DNA TGTGCCAGCTCACCAGAGCCGGGACAGGGGGCGCTTAGGGCCAACGTCCTGACTTTC. Translation: CASSPEPGQGALRANVLTF. Full variable domain (outside the CDR3, taken from reference TRBV18 and TRBJ2-6): NAGVMQNPRHLVRRRGQEARLRCSPMKGHSHVYWYRQLPEEGLKFMVYLQKENIIDESGMPKERFSAEFPKEGPSILRIQQVVRGDSAAYFCASSPEPGQGALRANVLTFGAGSRLTVL.

V usage is TRBV18 and J usage is TRBJ2-6; 7 bases agree with TRBD2. CDR1 and CDR2 from the germline V gene are KGHSH and LQKENI. Unmatched junction bases numbered 11, after V lost 6 bases and J lost 0 bases. The CDR3 sequence is 18 residues long. CDR3 protein: CASSPTSGTSSGANVLTF. The DNA for the CDR3 is TGTGCCAGCTCGCCCACCAGCGGGACCAGCTCTGGGGCCAACGTCCTGACTTTC.

V gene TRBV12-2 combines with J gene TRBJ1-6; the table's D call of TRBD1 was not tested on the DNA. TRBV12-2 represents a pseudogene. This CDR3 contains 17 residues. The CDR3, as DNA: TGTGCAAGTCGCTTATCACAGGGGGGGTCCTATAATTCACCCCTCCACTTT. It encodes CASRLSQGGSYNSPLHF.

Concerning this clone itself: At one end the junction does not follow the germline gene, possibly because of a read error. For the CDR3, the DNA is TGTGCCACCAGTCGGGGCTCTGGGGCCAACGTCCTGACTTTC. Amino acid sequence: CATSRGSGANVLTF. The chain recombines TRBV28 with TRBJ2-6, with D possibly matching TRBD2 (5 bases). The CDR3 runs 14 residues. The germline CDR1 and CDR2 sequences are MDHEN and SYDVKM.

This clone was observed a single time. The chain joins TRBV4-1 to TRBJ2-1, with D tentatively TRBD2 (5 bases). Trimming cost V 4 bases and J 15 bases, with 13 bases left between them. This CDR3 has 11 amino acids. Germline lookup yields CDR1 MGHRA and CDR2 YSYEKL. The DNA for the CDR3 is TGCGCCAGCAGCCGCGGAGAGGGCCCGTTCTTC. Its translation is CASSRGEGPFF.

The chain is built from TRBV4-1 and TRBJ1-5; D ambiguous. V lost 1 base to trimming and J lost 11 bases, with 12 bases between them. This CDR3 is built from 13 residues. Germline V gene sequence: CDR1 MGHRA, CDR2 YSYEKL. CDR3: CASSQVGAGTQHF. DNA for the CDR3: TGCGCCAGCAGCCAAGTGGGAGCCGGGACCCAGCATTTT.

This chain links TRBV9 with TRBJ1-1, with D hard to call. The V end lost 4 bases, the J end lost 4 bases, and 17 bases lay between the germline ends. The CDR3 runs to 15 residues. Germline CDR1 is SGDLS and CDR2 is YYNGEE. CDR3 bases: TGTGCCAGCAGCCGTATACTAGGCGGGGTCACTGAAGCTTTCTTT. It yields the protein CASSRILGGVTEAFF.

The CDR3, as DNA: TGTGCCAGCAGTGAATACCCGGGTATGAACACTGAAGCTTTCTTT. Residues: CASSEYPGMNTEAFF. The chain is built from TRBV25-1 and TRBJ1-1; D ambiguous. This CDR3 is 15 amino acids long. The V and J ends lost 0 bases and 0 bases respectively, with 8 bases between them. Per the germline V gene, CDR1 is MGHDK and CDR2 is SYGVNS.

The chain has TRBV11-2 and TRBJ2-5, with 8 nucleotides matching TRBD1. Germline values: CDR1 SGHAT, CDR2 FQNNGV. The CDR3 spans 14 residues. V dropped 8 bases and J dropped 5; count of bases not matched to a gene: 10. The CDR3 nucleotides are TGTGCCAGCGGACGGCAGGGGGCACTGGAGACCCAGTACTTC. It is translated as CASGRQGALETQYF.

The J gene is TRBJ1-1, the V gene TRBV18; 9 positions agree with TRBD1. Germline V gene sequence: CDR1 KGHSH, CDR2 LQKENI. This CDR3 spans 14 amino acids. The V and J ends lost 6 bases and 1 base, in that order; junction bases with no gene match: 3. In DNA, the CDR3 is TGTGCCAGCTCTCAGGACAGGGGGAACACTGAAGCTTTCTTT. Encoded protein: CASSQDRGNTEAFF.

For this clone: Because the CDR3's place on the DNA is in doubt, the DNA is left out and the CDR3 is given as listed by TCRdb. The chain combines TRBV29-1 with TRBJ1-4. Germline V gives CDR1 SQVTM, CDR2 ANQGSEA. 13 amino acids form the CDR3, both terminal residues included. CDR3 region: CSALAFFGEKLFF.

The V call is TRBV9, the J call TRBJ2-7, with a tentative D call TRBD2 (6 bases). Trimming stripped 10 bases from V and 7 bases from J, with 21 bases between. Germline V CDR1 and CDR2: SGDLS, YYNGEE. This CDR3 region has 13 residues. The CDR3 DNA reads TGTGCCCCCCACCGGACCAGGGAGGAGGAGCAGTACTTC. This gives the protein CAPHRTREEEQYF.

V is TRBV19 and J is TRBJ1-6; tentatively, D is TRBD1 (6 bases). Germline V lookup: CDR1 LNHDA, CDR2 SQIVND (reference sequence). Trimming took off 0 bases at V and 9 bases at J, with 6 bases between the two ends. The CDR3 covers 13 residues. CDR3 in amino acids: CASSIEDSSPLHF. The CDR3 DNA reads TGTGCCAGTAGTATAGAGGACAGTTCACCCCTCCACTTT. Based on the CDR3 plus reference TRBV19 and TRBJ1-6, the full variable domain is DGGITQSPKYLFRKEGQNVTLSCEQNLNHDAMYWYRQDPGQGLRLIYYSQIVNDFQKGDIAEGYSVSREKKESFPLTVTSAQKNPTAFYLCASSIEDSSPLHFGNGTRLTVT.

J is TRBJ1-2 and V is TRBV10-3; tentative D call: TRBD1 (5 bases). The V end was cut by 9 bases, the J end by 2 bases, with 13 bases between. Germline CDR1 ENHRY, CDR2 SYGVKD. The length of the CDR3 is 13 residues. This CDR3 reads CAIKGEGNYGYTF. The CDR3 bases are TGTGCCATAAAAGGGGAGGGGAACTATGGCTACACCTTC.

The chain has TRBV7-9 and TRBJ2-7, with D perhaps TRBD2 (7 bases). In germline, CDR1 is SEHNR, CDR2 FQNEAQ (reference sequence). Trimming removed 2 bases from V and 2 bases from J, with 13 bases in between. The CDR3 contains 15 residues. CDR3: CASSLHKGGPYEQYF. Written as DNA, the CDR3 is TGTGCCAGCAGCTTACATAAGGGGGGGCCCTACGAGCAGTACTTC.

The chain couples TRBV24-1 to TRBJ2-3; TRBD2 matches at 7 bases. V was clipped by 3 bases and J by 0 bases; unmatched bases: 5. The CDR3 extends over 16 amino acids. Germline V gene sequence: CDR1 KGHDR, CDR2 SFDVKD. CDR3: CATSDAASGSTDTQYF. The CDR3 DNA reads as TGTGCCACCAGTGATGCCGCTAGCGGCAGCACAGATACGCAGTATTTT.

This rearrangement joins TRBV6-5 to TRBJ1-5; perhaps TRBD1 as D (5 bases). This CDR3 contains 13 residues. Germline CDR1 reads MNHEY; CDR2 reads SVGAGI. V lost 4 bases and J lost 6, with 10 bases in between. In nucleotides, the CDR3 is TGTGCCAGCAGTTGGGGGGTGGGTCAGCCCCAGCATTTT. It specifies CASSWGVGQPQHF.

The chain employs TRBV5-1 and TRBJ1-1, with 8 positions matching TRBD1. The CDR3 extends over 15 amino acids. Germline CDR1 and CDR2: SGHRS and YFSETQ. V dropped 0 bases and J dropped 1; count of bases not matched to a gene: 2. The CDR3 sequence is CASSLGQGANTEAFF. CDR3 in DNA: TGCGCCAGCAGCTTGGGGCAGGGGGCGAACACTGAAGCTTTCTTT.

This clone was counted only a few times. This sequence joins TRBV12-3 or TRBV12-4 and TRBJ2-7; D possibly corresponds to TRBD1 (6 bases). This CDR3 is built from 12 residues. Trimming removed 4 bases at V and 2 bases at J, with 6 bases between. The CDR3 region has the DNA TGTGCCAGCAGTTGGACAGCCTACGAGCAGTACTTC. Encoded protein: CASSWTAYEQYF.

V and J are TRBV2 and TRBJ2-1; perhaps TRBD2 as D (5 bases). CDR3 length equals 14 residues. Germline-derived CDR1 and CDR2 are SNHLY and FYNNEI. V lost 8 bases and J 5 bases, leaving 16 bases between the germline ends. The DNA for the CDR3 is TGTGCCAGCGACGGGCCTAGCCTCCACAATGAGCAGTTCTTC. It yields the protein CASDGPSLHNEQFF.

This chain joins TRBV14 and TRBJ2-1; D not resolved. This CDR3 is 16 amino acids long. The germline gives CDR1 SGHDN, CDR2 FVKESK. The ends were cut back, 4 bases at V and 6 bases at J, with 19 bases in the middle. The CDR3 sequence is CASSPRHGTKRNEQFF. DNA of the CDR3: TGTGCCAGCAGCCCGAGGCACGGAACTAAACGCAATGAGCAGTTCTTC.

The chain recombines TRBV28 with TRBJ1-2, with 8 bases fitting TRBD1. The trim removed 2 bases at V and 8 bases at J, leaving 13 bases unmatched. Germline V gives CDR1 MDHEN, CDR2 SYDVKM. The CDR3 is 16 residues long. The CDR3 DNA is TGTGCCAGCAGTTTAATGTCGGGACAGGATGTTCACGGCTACACCTTC. Protein: CASSLMSGQDVHGYTF.

This rearrangement joins TRBV18 to TRBJ2-1; D remains unclear. Trimming stripped 1 base from V and 8 bases from J, with 9 bases between. CDR1 KGHSH and CDR2 LQKENI come from the germline V gene. This CDR3 region has 13 residues. CDR3 region: CASSPLESHEQFF. CDR3 sequence (DNA): TGTGCCAGCTCACCACTGGAGTCCCATGAGCAGTTCTTC.

V and J are TRBV29-1 and TRBJ2-7, with TRBD2 identical over 8 bases. Germline CDR1 is SQVTM and CDR2 is ANQGSEA. V lost 3 bases and J lost 5; bases outside the gene matches: 3. There are 12 residues in the CDR3. CDR3 nucleotide sequence: TGCAGCGTTGAGAGCGGGAGTGACGAGCAGTACTTC. This translates into CSVESGSDEQYF.

This clone was counted a few times. The V and J genes are TRBV18 and TRBJ2-7; D is uncertain. V gave up 2 bases and J gave up 0 bases, with 5 bases separating them. From germline, CDR1 is KGHSH and CDR2 LQKENI. The CDR3 loop spans 13 amino acids. DNA for the CDR3: TGTGCCAGCTCACCAGCCAGCTCCTACGAGCAGTACTTC. Amino acids: CASSPASSYEQYF.

Concerning this clone itself: At one of its ends the junction is not consistent with the germline gene, which may arise from a read error. The chain joins TRBV6-5 to TRBJ1-4, with D maybe TRBD1 (5 bases). The germline gives CDR1 MNHEY, CDR2 SVGAGI. The CDR3 runs to 14 residues. The CDR3 DNA sequence: TGTGCCAGCACCCACAGGCGGCCTAATGAAAAACTGTTTTTC. Translating it yields CASTHRRPNEKLFF.

The chain links TRBV28 to TRBJ1-1, with TRBD1 as a possible D gene (6 bases). The CDR3 has 14 amino acids. Looked up from germline, CDR1 is MDHEN and CDR2 is SYDVKM. V was pared by 4 bases and J by 12 bases, with 21 bases between. The CDR3 bases are TGTGCCAGCAGTTCCACCGGGACAACTCCTATACCTTTCTTT. This sequence encodes CASSSTGTTPIPFF.

The chain recombines TRBV7-3 with TRBJ2-1; 8 bases map to TRBD2. The germline gives CDR1 SGHTA, CDR2 FQGTGA. The V and J ends lost 1 base and 7 bases, in that order; junction bases with no gene match: 6. There are 15 residues in the CDR3. The CDR3 loop is CASSLNPGGRNEQFF. CDR3 DNA: TGTGCCAGCAGCTTAAATCCGGGAGGGAGGAATGAGCAGTTCTTC. Together with reference TRBV7-3 and TRBJ2-1, the CDR3 gives the full variable domain: GAGVSQTPSNKVTEKGKYVELRCDPISGHTALYWYRQSLGQGPEFLIYFQGTGAADDSGLPNDRFFAVRPEGSVSTLKIQRTERGDSAVYLCASSLNPGGRNEQFFGPGTRLTVL.